The rows below give T cell receptor beta chains drawn from one sample of a study of blood T cells in healthy people across ages. TCRdb passed the 5' RACE reads through MiXCR, listing each CDR3 protein once. The profile shows some 1,800,000 distinct CDR3 sequences, 39% of them singletons. The sample taken for sequencing was blood. The receptors were gathered from a human donor in good health. The CDR3 runs from the conserved cysteine through the conserved F or W. D genes are given only for firm matches. Clone sizes are given selectively: once, few, many, or a class where the clone is expanded.

TRBV6-2/TRBV6-3	TRBD2	TRBJ2-2	many	16	TGTGCCAGCATGGGGGGTCTAGCGGAGCGCACCGGGGAGCTGTTTTTT	CASMGGLAERTGELFF
TRBV25-1	TRBD1	TRBJ1-2	-	13	TGTGCCAGCAGTGGCCGACAGGGATATGGCTACACCTTC	CASSGRQGYGYTF
TRBV3-1	-	TRBJ1-2	-	14	TGTGCCAGCAGGCCAGCGTCCCTCTTCTATGGCTACACCTTC	CASRPASLFYGYTF
TRBV6-4	-	TRBJ1-2	few	13	TGTGCCAGCAGCGCGGGCACAGGTTCAGGCTACACCTTC	CASSAGTGSGYTF
TRBV18	-	TRBJ2-7	-	15	TGTGCCAACTCACTGGCACAGGGCCTCTCCTACGAGCAGTACTTC	CANSLAQGLSYEQYF
TRBV12-3/TRBV12-4	-	TRBJ1-2	few	12	TGTGCCAGCGGGGCAGGGTTGCGCGGCTACACCTTC	CASGAGLRGYTF
TRBV5-1	-	TRBJ2-3	-	14	TGCGCCAGTTTCAGGGACTTTAACACAGATACGCAGTATTTT	CASFRDFNTDTQYF
TRBV4-3	-	TRBJ2-4	-	16	TGCGCCAGCAGCGCAGCGCCTAACGGAAGGGATAACATTCAGTACTTC	CASSAAPNGRDNIQYF
TRBV11-2	-	TRBJ2-5	-	16	TGTGCCAGCAGCCTAGGGGGGGCGGCAGAGCAAGAGACCCAGTACTTC	CASSLGGAAEQETQYF
TRBV20-1	-	TRBJ2-1	-	15	TGCAGTGTCTCAACTAGCAGGGGGGGGTTTAATGAGCAGTTCTTC	CSVSTSRGGFNEQFF
TRBV12-3/TRBV12-4	-	TRBJ1-1	-	17	TGTGCCAGCAGAGACGCCGGGACATTCGATTTTAACACTGAAGCTTTCTTT	CASRDAGTFDFNTEAFF
TRBV7-3	TRBD1	TRBJ1-2	-	14	TGTGCCAGCAGAGATGGACAGGCCAGCTATGGCTACACCTTC	CASRDGQASYGYTF
TRBV9	-	TRBJ2-1	-	14	TGTGCCAGCAGCGTAGATTTAGGGAAAAACATTCAGTTCTTC	CASSVDLGKNIQFF
TRBV7-9	-	TRBJ2-1	-	12	TGTGCCAGCAGCTATATGGACAATGAGCAGTTCTTC	CASSYMDNEQFF
TRBV20-1	-	TRBJ1-1	-	14	TGCAGTGCTTCGGACGGACCCAGGAACACTGAAGCTTTCTTT	CSASDGPRNTEAFF
TRBV14	-	TRBJ2-7	many	14	TGTGCCAGCAGCCAAGGTGTTATTCCCTACGAGCAGTACTTC	CASSQGVIPYEQYF
TRBV27	-	TRBJ1-6	-	16	TGTGCCAGCAGTTTATCGGGTCGGCAGTCCCATTCACCCCTCCACTTT	CASSLSGRQSHSPLHF
TRBV5-1	-	TRBJ1-2	few	14	TGCGCCAGCAGCAGGGCAAATAATGACTATGGCTACACCTTC	CASSRANNDYGYTF
TRBV3-1	-	TRBJ2-3	-	15	TGTGCCAGCAGCCAACAGGGTATGAGCACAGATACGGAGTATTTT	CASSQQGMSTDTEYF
TRBV6-1	TRBD2	TRBJ2-3	-	18	TGTGCCAGCAGACCTTCGACTAGCGGGGGGTACTACACAGATACGCAGTATTTT	CASRPSTSGGYYTDTQYF